The text below deals with one TCR beta chain. The V gene end was trimmed by 4 bases and the J gene end by 3 bases; junction bases not matched to a gene: 11. This CDR3 comprises 17 residues. From germline, CDR1 is KGHDR and CDR2 SFDVKD. The sample is drawn from a study of blood T cell repertoires in COVID-19. The assay was immunoSEQ multiplex PCR, and TCRdb's table has in-frame clones only and misses some. The repertoire holds 250,000 to 300,000 clones, with 75% to 90% as singletons. The sequence was collected from a woman between 50 and 59 years old who had recovered from COVID-19. The V call is TRBV24-1, the J call TRBJ2-3; 8 bases align to TRBD1. Sequences were obtained from peripheral blood. This chain's CDR3 is CATSDPYRGMSTDTQYF. CDR3 coding DNA: TGTGCCACCAGTGACCCCTACAGGGGGATGAGTACAGATACGCAGTATTTT.